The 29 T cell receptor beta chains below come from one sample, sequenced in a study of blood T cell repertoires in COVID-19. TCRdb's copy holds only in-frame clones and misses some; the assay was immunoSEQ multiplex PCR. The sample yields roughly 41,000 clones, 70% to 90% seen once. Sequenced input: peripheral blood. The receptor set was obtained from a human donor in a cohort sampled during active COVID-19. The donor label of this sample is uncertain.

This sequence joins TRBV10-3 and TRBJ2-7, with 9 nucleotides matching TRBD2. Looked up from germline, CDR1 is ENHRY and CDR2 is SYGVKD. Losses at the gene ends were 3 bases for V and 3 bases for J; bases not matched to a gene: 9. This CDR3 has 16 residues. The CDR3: CAISDRQAGGLYEQYF. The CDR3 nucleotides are TGTGCCATCAGTGATAGGCAAGCGGGGGGACTCTACGAGCAGTACTTC.

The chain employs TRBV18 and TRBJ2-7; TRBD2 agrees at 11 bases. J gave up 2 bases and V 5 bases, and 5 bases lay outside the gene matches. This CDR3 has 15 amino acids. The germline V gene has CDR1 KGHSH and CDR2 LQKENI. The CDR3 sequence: CASSSTSGGPYEQYF. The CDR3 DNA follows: TGTGCCAGCTCATCTACTAGCGGGGGTCCCTACGAGCAGTACTTC.

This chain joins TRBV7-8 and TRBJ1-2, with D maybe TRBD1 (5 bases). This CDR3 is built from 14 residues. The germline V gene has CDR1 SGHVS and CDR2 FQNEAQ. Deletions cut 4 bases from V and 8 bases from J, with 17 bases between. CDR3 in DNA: TGTGCCAGCAGCTCAGGACACTCATCCGGGGGCTACACCTTC. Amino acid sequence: CASSSGHSSGGYTF.

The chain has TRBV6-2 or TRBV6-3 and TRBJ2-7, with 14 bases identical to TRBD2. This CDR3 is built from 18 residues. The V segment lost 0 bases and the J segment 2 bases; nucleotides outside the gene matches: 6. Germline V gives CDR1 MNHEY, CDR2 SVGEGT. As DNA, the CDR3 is TGTGCCAGCAGTTACTCGATCCGGACTAGCGGGGGGACCTACGAGCAGTACTTC. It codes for CASSYSIRTSGGTYEQYF.

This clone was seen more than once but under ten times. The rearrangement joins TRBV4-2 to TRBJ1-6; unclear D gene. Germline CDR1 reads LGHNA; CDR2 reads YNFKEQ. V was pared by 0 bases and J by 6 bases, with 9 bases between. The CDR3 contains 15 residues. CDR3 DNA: TGTGCCAGCAGCCAAGATCTCCGGGGTAATTCACCCCTCCACTTT. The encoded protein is CASSQDLRGNSPLHF.

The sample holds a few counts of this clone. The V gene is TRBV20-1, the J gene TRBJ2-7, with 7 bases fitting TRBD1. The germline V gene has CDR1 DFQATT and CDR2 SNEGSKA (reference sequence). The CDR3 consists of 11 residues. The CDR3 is CSVRQGEEQYF. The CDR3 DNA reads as TGCAGCGTCCGACAGGGAGAAGAGCAGTACTTC.

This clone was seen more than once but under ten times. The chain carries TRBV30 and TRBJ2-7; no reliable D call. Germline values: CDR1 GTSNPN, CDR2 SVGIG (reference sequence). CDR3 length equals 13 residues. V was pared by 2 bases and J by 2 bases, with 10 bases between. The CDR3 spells CAWSPRSTYEQYF. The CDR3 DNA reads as TGTGCCTGGAGTCCCCGGTCCACCTACGAGCAGTACTTC.

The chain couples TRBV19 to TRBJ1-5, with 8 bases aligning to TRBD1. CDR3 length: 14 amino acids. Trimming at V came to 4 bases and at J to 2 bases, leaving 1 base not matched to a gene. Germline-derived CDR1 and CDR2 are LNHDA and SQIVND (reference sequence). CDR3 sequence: CASSKTGGNQPQHF. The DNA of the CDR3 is TGTGCCAGTAGTAAGACAGGGGGCAATCAGCCCCAGCATTTT.

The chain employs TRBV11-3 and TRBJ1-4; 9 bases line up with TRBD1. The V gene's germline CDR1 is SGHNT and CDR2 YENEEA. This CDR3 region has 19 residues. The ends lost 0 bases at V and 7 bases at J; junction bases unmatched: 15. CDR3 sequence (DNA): TGTGCCAGCAGCTTAGAGGACAGGGGTGCGGCGGGTGGTTTTGAAAAACTGTTTTTT. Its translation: CASSLEDRGAAGGFEKLFF.

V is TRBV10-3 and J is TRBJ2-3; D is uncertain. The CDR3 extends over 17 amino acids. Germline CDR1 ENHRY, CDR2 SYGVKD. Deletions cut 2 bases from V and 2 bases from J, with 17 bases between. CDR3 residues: CAISEVNSPPVTDTQYF. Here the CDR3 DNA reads TGTGCCATCAGTGAGGTAAATAGCCCACCGGTCACAGATACGCAGTATTTT.

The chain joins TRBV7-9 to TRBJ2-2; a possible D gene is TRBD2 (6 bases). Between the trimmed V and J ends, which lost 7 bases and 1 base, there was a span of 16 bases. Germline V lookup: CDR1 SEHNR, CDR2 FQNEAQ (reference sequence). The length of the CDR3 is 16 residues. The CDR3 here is CASTLFSGRNTGELFF. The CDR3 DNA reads TGTGCCAGCACCCTTTTTTCCGGGAGGAACACCGGGGAGCTGTTTTTT.

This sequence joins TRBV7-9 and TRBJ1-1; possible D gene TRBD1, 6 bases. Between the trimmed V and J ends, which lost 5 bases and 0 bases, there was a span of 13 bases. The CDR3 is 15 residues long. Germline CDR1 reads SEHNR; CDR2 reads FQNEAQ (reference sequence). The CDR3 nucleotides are TGTGCCAGCAGCCGCCTGACAGGCATGAACACTGAAGCTTTCTTT. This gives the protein CASSRLTGMNTEAFF.

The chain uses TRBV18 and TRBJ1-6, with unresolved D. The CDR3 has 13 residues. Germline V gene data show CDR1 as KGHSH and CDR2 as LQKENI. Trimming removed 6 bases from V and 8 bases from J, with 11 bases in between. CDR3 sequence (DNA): TGTGCCAGCTCCCTCAACCGGGATTCACCCCTCCACTTT. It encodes CASSLNRDSPLHF.

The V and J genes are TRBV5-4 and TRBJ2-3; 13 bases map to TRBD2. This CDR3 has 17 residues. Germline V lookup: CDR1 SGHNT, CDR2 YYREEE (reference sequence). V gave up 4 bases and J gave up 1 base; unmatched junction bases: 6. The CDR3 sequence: CASSRGTSGVGTDTQYF. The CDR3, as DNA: TGTGCCAGCAGCCGAGGGACTAGCGGGGTAGGCACAGATACGCAGTATTTT.

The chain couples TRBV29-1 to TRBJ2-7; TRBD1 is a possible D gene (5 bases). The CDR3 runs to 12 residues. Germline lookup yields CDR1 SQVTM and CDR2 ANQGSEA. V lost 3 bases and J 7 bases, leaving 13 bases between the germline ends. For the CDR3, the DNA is TGCAGCGTTGACGGGCAGGGTGGGGAGCAGTACTTC. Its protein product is CSVDGQGGEQYF.

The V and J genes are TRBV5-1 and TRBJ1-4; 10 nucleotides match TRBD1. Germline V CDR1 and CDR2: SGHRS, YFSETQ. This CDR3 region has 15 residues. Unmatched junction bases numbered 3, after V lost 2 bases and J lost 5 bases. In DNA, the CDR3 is TGCGCCAGCAGCTTACCGGGACAGGGGAATGAAAAACTGTTTTTT. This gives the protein CASSLPGQGNEKLFF.

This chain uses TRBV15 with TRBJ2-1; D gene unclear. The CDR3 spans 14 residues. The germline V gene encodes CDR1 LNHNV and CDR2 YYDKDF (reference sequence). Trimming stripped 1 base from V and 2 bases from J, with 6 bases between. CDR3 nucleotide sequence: TGTGCCACCAGCAGAGGTGCGACCTACAATGAGCAGTTCTTC. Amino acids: CATSRGATYNEQFF.

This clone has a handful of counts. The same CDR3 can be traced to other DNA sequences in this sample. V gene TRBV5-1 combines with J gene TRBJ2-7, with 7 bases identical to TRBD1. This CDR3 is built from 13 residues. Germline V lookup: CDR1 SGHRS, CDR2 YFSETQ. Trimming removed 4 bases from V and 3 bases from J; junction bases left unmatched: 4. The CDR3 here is CASSPGTVYEQYF. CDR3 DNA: TGCGCCAGCAGCCCCGGGACAGTCTACGAGCAGTACTTC.

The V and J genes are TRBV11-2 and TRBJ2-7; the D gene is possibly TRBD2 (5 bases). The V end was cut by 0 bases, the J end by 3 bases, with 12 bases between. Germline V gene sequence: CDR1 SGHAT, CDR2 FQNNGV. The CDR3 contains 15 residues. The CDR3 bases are TGTGCCAGCAGCTTAGAGGACCCTGGGAGCTACGAGCAGTACTTC. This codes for CASSLEDPGSYEQYF.

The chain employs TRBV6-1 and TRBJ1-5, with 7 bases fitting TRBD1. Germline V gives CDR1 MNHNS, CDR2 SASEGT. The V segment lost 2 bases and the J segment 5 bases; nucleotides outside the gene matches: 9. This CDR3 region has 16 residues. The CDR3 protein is CASSERRAGGYQPQHF. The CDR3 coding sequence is TGTGCCAGCAGTGAAAGAAGGGCAGGGGGTTATCAGCCCCAGCATTTT.

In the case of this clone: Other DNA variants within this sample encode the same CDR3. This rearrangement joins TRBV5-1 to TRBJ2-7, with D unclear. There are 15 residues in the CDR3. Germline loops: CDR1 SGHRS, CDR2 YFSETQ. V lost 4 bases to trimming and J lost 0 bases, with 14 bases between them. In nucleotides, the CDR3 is TGCGCCAGCAGCCTAGGTACCACCCTCTCCTACGAGCAGTACTTC. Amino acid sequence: CASSLGTTLSYEQYF. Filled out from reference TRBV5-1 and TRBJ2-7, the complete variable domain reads KAGVTQTPRYLIKTRGQQVTLSCSPISGHRSVSWYQQTPGQGLQFLFEYFSETQRNKGNFPGRFSGRQFSNSRSEMNVSTLELGDSALYLCASSLGTTLSYEQYFGPGTRLTVT.

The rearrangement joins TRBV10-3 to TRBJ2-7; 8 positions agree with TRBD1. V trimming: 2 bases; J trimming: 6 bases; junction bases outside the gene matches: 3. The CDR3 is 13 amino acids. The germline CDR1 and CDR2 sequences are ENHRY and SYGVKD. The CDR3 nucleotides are TGTGCCATCAGTGAGGCCACAGGGGGCGAGCAGTACTTC. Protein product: CAISEATGGEQYF.

The CDR3 reads CASSQIAGGIPDTQYF. The CDR3 DNA reads as TGTGCCAGCAGCCAGATAGCGGGGGGGATCCCAGATACGCAGTATTTT. The chain carries TRBV3-1 (or the pseudogene TRBV3-2) and TRBJ2-3; 11 nucleotides match TRBD2. The V and J ends lost 3 bases and 4 bases, in that order; junction bases with no gene match: 6. The germline V gene has CDR1 LGHDT and CDR2 YNNKEL (reference sequence). The length of the CDR3 is 16 residues.

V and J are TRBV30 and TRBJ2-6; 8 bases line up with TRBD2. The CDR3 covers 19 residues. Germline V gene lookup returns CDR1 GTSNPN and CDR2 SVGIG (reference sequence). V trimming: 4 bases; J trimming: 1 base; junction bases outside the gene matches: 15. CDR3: CAWNMAGGPILSGANVLTF. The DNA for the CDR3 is TGTGCCTGGAATATGGCGGGGGGCCCGATCTTATCTGGGGCCAACGTCCTGACTTTC.

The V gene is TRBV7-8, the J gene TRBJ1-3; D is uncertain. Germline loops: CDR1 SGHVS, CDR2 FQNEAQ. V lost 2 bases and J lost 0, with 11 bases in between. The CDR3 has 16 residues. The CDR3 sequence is CASSLYGETSGNTIYF. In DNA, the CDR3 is TGTGCCAGCAGCTTATACGGGGAGACCTCTGGAAACACCATATATTTT.

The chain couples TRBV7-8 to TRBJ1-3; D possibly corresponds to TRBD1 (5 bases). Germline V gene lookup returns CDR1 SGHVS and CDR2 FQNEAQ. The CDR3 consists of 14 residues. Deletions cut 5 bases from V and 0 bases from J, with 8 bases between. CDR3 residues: CASSKGYSGNTIYF. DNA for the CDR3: TGTGCCAGCAGCAAGGGGTACTCTGGAAACACCATATATTTT.

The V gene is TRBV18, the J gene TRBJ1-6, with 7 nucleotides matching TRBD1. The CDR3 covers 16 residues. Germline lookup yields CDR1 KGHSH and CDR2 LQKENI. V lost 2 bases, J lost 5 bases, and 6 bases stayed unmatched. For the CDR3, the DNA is TGTGCCAGCTCACCATTATCCGGGACAGATAATTCACCCCTCCACTTT. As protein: CASSPLSGTDNSPLHF. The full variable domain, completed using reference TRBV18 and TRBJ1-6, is NAGVMQNPRHLVRRRGQEARLRCSPMKGHSHVYWYRQLPEEGLKFMVYLQKENIIDESGMPKERFSAEFPKEGPSILRIQQVVRGDSAAYFCASSPLSGTDNSPLHFGNGTRLTVT.

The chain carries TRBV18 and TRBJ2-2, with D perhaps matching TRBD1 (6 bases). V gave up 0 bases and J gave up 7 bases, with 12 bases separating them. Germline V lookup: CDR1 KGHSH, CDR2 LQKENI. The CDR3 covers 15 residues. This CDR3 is CASSPPMGAGGELFF. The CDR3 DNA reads TGTGCCAGCTCACCACCGATGGGGGCTGGCGGGGAGCTGTTTTTT.

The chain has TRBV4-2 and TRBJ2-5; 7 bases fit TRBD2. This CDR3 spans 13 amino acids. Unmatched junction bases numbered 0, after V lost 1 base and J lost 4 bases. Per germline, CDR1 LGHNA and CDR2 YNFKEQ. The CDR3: CASSQAGGETQYF. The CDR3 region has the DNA TGTGCCAGCAGCCAAGCGGGGGGAGAGACCCAGTACTTC.